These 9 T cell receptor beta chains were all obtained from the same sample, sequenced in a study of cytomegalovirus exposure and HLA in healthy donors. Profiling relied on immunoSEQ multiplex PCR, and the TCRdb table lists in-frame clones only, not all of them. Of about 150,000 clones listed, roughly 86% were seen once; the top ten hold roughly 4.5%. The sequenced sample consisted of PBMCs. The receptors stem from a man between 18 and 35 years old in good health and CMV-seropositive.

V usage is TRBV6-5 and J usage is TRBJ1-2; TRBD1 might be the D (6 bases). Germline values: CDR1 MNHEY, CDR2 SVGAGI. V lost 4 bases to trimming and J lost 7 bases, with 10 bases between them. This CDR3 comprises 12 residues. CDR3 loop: CASSSDRSGYTF. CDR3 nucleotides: TGTGCCAGCAGTTCTGACAGGTCTGGCTACACCTTC.

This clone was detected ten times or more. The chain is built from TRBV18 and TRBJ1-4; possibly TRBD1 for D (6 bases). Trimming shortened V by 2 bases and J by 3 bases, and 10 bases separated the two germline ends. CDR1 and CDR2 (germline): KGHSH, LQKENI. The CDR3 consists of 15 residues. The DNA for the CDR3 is TGTGCCAGCTCACCAAGGGGACAATCTAATGAAAAACTGTTTTTT. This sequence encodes CASSPRGQSNEKLFF. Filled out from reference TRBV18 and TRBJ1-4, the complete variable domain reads NAGVMQNPRHLVRRRGQEARLRCSPMKGHSHVYWYRQLPEEGLKFMVYLQKENIIDESGMPKERFSAEFPKEGPSILRIQQVVRGDSAAYFCASSPRGQSNEKLFFGSGTQLSVL.

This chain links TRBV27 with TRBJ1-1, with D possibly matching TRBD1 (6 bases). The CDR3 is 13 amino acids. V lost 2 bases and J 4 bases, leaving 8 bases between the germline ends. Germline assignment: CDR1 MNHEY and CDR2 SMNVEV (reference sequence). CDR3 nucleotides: TGTGCCAGCAGTTTAAACAGGGCCACTGAAGCTTTCTTT. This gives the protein CASSLNRATEAFF.

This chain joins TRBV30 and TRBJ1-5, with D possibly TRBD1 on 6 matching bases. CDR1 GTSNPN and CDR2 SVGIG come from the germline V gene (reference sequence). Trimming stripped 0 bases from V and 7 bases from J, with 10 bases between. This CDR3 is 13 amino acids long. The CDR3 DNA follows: TGTGCCTGGAGTGTGGGGGGGACACAGCCCCAGCATTTT. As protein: CAWSVGGTQPQHF.

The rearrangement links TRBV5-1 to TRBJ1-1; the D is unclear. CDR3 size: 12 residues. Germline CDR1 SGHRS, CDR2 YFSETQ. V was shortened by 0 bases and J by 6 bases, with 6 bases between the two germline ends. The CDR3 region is CASSLAEAEAFF. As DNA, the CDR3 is TGCGCCAGCAGCTTGGCCGAGGCTGAAGCTTTCTTT.

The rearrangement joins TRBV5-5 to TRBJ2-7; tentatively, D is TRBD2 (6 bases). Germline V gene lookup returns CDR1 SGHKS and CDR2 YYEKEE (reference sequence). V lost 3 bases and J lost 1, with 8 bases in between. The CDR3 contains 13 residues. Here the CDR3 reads CASSWGDSYEQYF. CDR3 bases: TGTGCCAGCAGCTGGGGGGATTCCTACGAGCAGTACTTC.

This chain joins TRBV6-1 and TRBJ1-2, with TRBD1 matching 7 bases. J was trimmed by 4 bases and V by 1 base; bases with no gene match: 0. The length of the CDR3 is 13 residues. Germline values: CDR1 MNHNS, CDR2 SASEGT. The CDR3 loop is CASSEGTGYGYTF. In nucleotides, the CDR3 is TGTGCCAGCAGTGAAGGGACAGGCTATGGCTACACCTTC.

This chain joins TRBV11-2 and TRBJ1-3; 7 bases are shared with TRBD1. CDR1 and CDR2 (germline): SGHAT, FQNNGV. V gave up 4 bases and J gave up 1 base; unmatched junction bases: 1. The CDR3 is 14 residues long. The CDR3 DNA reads TGTGCCAGCAGCTCGACAGGGTCTGGAAACACCATATATTTT. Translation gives CASSSTGSGNTIYF.

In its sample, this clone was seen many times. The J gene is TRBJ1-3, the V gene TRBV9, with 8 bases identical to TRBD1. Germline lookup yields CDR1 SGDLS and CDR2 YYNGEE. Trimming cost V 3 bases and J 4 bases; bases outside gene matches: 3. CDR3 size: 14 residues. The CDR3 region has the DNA TGTGCCAGCAGCGGGACAGGGTTGGGAAACACCATATATTTT. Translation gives CASSGTGLGNTIYF.